The T cell receptor beta chain described here comes from a study of T cell responses to AZD1222 COVID-19 vaccine. Data came from immunoSEQ multiplex PCR; TCRdb stores just in-frame clones and leaves some out. The sample lists roughly 150,000 clones, about nine tenths occurring once. Study findings and constraints: Donors were mostly white British, more females; clonal diversity possibly underestimated.

As regards this clone: Its antigen is undetermined.

The source material was peripheral blood, sampled on day 0 of AZD1222 vaccination. This sequence was found in an adult in good health.

CDR3 DNA: TGTGCCAGCAGCTTAGAATCCGGGACCACTGAAGCTTTCTTT. Amino acids: CASSLESGTTEAFF. The rearrangement links TRBV11-1 to TRBJ1-1; the D gene is possibly TRBD1 (5 bases). V gave up 1 base and J gave up 4 bases, with 10 bases separating them. This CDR3 comprises 14 residues. Germline-derived CDR1 and CDR2 are SGHAT and FQDESV (reference sequence). Using reference TRBV11-1 and TRBJ1-1 for the parts outside the CDR3, the full variable domain is EAEVAQSPRYKITEKSQAVAFWCDPISGHATLYWYRQILGQGPELLVQFQDESVVDDSQLPKDRFSAERLKGVDSTLKIQPAELGDSAMYLCASSLESGTTEAFFGQGTRLTVV.